A selection of T cell receptor beta chains follows, all from one sample in a study of a mutant IDH1 vaccine in newly diagnosed glioma. Clones were read by immunoSEQ multiplex PCR, and TCRdb kept only the in-frame ones, dropping some. The repertoire holds about 30,000 clones, with less than 90% as singletons. For these TCRs, the target antigens are not known. The sequences come from PBMCs, collected from a glioma patient whose treatment included an IDH1 peptide vaccine. The receptors stem from a woman aged 18-35 years with glioma. CDR3s leave out the opening cysteine and the closing phenylalanine or tryptophan. Expanded clones get a size class; other rows say once, few or many, or leave the size out.

CDR3aa: ASSGAGGGGETQY; abundance: .; j_gene: TRBJ2-5; v_gene: TRBV2
CDR3aa: ASRSTGETAAF; abundance: few; j_gene: TRBJ1-1; v_gene: TRBV2
CDR3aa: SVGRTGSLYEQY; abundance: .; j_gene: TRBJ2-7; v_gene: TRBV29-1
CDR3aa: ASSTLEEYFYGYT; abundance: .; j_gene: TRBJ1-2; v_gene: TRBV5-4
CDR3aa: ASSLGAGEFGTEAF; abundance: once; j_gene: TRBJ1-1; v_gene: TRBV7-8
CDR3aa: ASSLTPKGIGELF; abundance: few; j_gene: TRBJ2-2; v_gene: TRBV7-9
CDR3aa: ASSLMGNTIY; abundance: .; j_gene: TRBJ1-3; v_gene: TRBV5-6
CDR3aa: ASSHGNTIY; abundance: .; j_gene: TRBJ1-3; v_gene: TRBV19
CDR3aa: ASSLTGQGRQPQH; abundance: .; j_gene: TRBJ1-5; v_gene: TRBV27
CDR3aa: SVTSGGSETQY; abundance: .; j_gene: TRBJ2-5; v_gene: TRBV29-1
CDR3aa: ASSDTYGYT; abundance: .; j_gene: TRBJ1-2; v_gene: TRBV2
CDR3aa: ASSLDSNQPQH; abundance: few; j_gene: TRBJ1-5; v_gene: TRBV7-7
CDR3aa: ASRQSTDTQY; abundance: .; j_gene: TRBJ2-3; v_gene: TRBV28
CDR3aa: AAMGGGNEQY; abundance: medium-sized; j_gene: TRBJ2-7; v_gene: TRBV6-5
CDR3aa: ATSRAKALAPGNTIY; abundance: .; j_gene: TRBJ1-3; v_gene: TRBV15
CDR3aa: ASSQAPGQGKETQY; abundance: .; j_gene: TRBJ2-5; v_gene: TRBV4-1
CDR3aa: AISWGGSMNTEAF; abundance: few; j_gene: TRBJ1-1; v_gene: TRBV10-3
CDR3aa: ASSFDGASDGYT; abundance: once; j_gene: TRBJ1-2; v_gene: TRBV7-2
CDR3aa: ASSTGQGATEPQH; abundance: .; j_gene: TRBJ1-5; v_gene: TRBV18
CDR3aa: ASSQLAGGEDEQY; abundance: .; j_gene: TRBJ2-7; v_gene: TRBV4-2
CDR3aa: AWSVDLRGLYEQY; abundance: .; j_gene: TRBJ2-7; v_gene: TRBV30
CDR3aa: ASSLVLLSGANVLT; abundance: .; j_gene: TRBJ2-6; v_gene: TRBV5-1
CDR3aa: ASTSSRGNTGELF; abundance: .; j_gene: TRBJ2-2; v_gene: TRBV2
CDR3aa: ASRVRVAGAGETQY; abundance: .; j_gene: TRBJ2-5; v_gene: TRBV10-2
CDR3aa: ASSFVRVGNTEAF; abundance: .; j_gene: TRBJ1-1; v_gene: TRBV7-2
CDR3aa: ASTRDTSTNEKLF; abundance: medium-sized; j_gene: TRBJ1-4; v_gene: TRBV2
CDR3aa: ANFRVKEYGYT; abundance: .; j_gene: TRBJ1-2; v_gene: TRBV10-1
CDR3aa: ASSSGESSYNEQF; abundance: .; j_gene: TRBJ2-1; v_gene: TRBV13
CDR3aa: SVEVARANYGYT; abundance: few; j_gene: TRBJ1-2; v_gene: TRBV29-1
CDR3aa: ASSQGDRENEQY; abundance: .; j_gene: TRBJ2-7; v_gene: TRBV4-2
CDR3aa: ASSFCRDPSYEQY; abundance: .; j_gene: TRBJ2-7; v_gene: TRBV21-1
CDR3aa: SARDDYGYT; abundance: .; j_gene: TRBJ1-2; v_gene: TRBV20-1
CDR3aa: ASSYGGPKTYGYT; abundance: .; j_gene: TRBJ1-2; v_gene: TRBV6-5
CDR3aa: SVVRQGYADTQY; abundance: .; j_gene: TRBJ2-3; v_gene: TRBV29-1
CDR3aa: ASSPDRGGPFTGELF; abundance: .; j_gene: TRBJ2-2; v_gene: TRBV2
CDR3aa: ASSVQTSGAKNIQY; abundance: few; j_gene: TRBJ2-4; v_gene: TRBV7-2
CDR3aa: AIGQGDREKLF; abundance: .; j_gene: TRBJ1-4; v_gene: TRBV10-3
CDR3aa: ASSIEDRPNTEAF; abundance: .; j_gene: TRBJ1-1; v_gene: TRBV19